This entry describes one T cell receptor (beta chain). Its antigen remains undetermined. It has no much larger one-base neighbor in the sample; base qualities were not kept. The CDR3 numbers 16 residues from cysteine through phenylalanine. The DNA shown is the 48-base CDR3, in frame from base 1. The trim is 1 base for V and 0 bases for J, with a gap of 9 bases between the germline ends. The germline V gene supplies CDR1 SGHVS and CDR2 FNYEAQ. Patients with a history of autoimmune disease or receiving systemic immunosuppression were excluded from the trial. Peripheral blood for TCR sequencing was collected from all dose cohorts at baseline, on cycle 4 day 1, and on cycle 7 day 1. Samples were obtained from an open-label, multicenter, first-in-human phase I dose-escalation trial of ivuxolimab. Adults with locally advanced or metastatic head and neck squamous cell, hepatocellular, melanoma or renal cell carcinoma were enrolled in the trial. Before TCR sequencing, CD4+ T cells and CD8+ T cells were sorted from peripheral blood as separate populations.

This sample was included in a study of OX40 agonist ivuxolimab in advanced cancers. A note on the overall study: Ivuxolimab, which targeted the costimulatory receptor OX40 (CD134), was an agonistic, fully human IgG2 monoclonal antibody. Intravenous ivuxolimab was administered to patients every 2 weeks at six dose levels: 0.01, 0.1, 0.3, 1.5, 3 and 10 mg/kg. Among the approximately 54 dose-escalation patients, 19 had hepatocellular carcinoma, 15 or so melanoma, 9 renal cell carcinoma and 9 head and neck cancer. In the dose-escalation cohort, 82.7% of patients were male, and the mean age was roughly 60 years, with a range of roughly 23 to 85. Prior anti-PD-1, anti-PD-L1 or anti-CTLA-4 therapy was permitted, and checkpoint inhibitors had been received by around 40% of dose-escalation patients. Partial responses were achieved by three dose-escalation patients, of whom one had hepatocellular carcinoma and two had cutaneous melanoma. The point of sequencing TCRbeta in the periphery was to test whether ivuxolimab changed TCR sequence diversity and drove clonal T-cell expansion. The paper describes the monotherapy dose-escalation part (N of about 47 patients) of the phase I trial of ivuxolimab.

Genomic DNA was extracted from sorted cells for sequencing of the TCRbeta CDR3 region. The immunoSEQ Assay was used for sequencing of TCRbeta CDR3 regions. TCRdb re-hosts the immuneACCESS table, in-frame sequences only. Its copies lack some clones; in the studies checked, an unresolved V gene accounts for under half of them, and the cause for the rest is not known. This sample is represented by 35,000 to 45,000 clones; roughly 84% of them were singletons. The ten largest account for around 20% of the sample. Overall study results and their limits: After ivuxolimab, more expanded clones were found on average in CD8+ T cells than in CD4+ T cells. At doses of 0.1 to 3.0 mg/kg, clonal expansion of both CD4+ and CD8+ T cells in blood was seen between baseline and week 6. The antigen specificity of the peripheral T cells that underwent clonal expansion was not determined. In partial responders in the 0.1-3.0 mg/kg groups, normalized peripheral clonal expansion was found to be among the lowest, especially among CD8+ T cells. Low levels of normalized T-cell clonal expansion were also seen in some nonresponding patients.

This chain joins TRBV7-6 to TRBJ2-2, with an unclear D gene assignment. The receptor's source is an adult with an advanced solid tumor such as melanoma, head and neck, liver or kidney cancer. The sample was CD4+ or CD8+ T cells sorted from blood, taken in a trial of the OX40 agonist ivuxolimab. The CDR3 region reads CASSLVGNPNTGELFF. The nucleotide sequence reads TGTGCCAGCAGCTTAGTTGGGAACCCGAACACCGGGGAGCTGTTTTTT.